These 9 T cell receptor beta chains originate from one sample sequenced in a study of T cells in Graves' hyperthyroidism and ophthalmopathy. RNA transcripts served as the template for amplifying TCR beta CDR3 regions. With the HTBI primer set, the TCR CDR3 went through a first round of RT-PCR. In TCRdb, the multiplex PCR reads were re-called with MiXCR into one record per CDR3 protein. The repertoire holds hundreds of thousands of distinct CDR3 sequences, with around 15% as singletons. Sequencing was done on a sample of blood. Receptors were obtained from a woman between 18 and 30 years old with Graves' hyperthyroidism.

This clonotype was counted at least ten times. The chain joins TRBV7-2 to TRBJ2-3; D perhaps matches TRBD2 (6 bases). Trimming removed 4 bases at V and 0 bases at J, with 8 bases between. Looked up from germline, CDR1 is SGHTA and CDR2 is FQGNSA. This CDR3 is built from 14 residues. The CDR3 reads CASSSSVSTDTQYF. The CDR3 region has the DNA TGTGCCAGCAGCTCTAGCGTAAGCACAGATACGCAGTATTTT.

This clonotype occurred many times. The CDR3 sequence: CASSHTEDTQYF. The CDR3 bases are TGCGCCAGCAGCCATACTGAGGATACGCAGTATTTT. This chain joins TRBV5-1 and TRBJ2-3; no clear D. Germline V lookup: CDR1 SGHRS, CDR2 YFSETQ. The CDR3 sequence is 12 residues long. Trimming pared 4 bases from V and 6 bases from J, leaving 9 bases between.

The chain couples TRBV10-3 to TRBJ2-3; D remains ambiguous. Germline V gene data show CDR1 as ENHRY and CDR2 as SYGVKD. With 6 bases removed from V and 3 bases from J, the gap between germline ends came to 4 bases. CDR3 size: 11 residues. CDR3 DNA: TGTGCCATCAGGGCTACAGATACGCAGTATTTT. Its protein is CAIRATDTQYF.

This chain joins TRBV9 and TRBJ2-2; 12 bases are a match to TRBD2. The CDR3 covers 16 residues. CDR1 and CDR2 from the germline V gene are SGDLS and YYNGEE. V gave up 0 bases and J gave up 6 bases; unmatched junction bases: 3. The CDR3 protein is CASSVGLAGDAGELFF. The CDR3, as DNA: TGTGCCAGCAGCGTAGGACTAGCGGGAGATGCCGGGGAGCTGTTTTTT.

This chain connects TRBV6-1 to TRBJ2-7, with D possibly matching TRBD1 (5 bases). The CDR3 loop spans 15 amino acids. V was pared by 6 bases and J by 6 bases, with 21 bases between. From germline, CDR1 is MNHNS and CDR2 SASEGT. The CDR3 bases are TGTGCCAGCAGCCCAGGGCTCCTCCCGGGCGGCGAGCAGTACTTC. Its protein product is CASSPGLLPGGEQYF.

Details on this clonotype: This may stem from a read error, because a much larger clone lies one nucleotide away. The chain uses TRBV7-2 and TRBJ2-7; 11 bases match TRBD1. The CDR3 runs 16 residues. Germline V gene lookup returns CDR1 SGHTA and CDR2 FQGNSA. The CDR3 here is CACSLGPGQGAYEQYF. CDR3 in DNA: TGTGCCTGCAGCTTAGGGCCGGGACAGGGGGCCTACGAGCAGTACTTC.

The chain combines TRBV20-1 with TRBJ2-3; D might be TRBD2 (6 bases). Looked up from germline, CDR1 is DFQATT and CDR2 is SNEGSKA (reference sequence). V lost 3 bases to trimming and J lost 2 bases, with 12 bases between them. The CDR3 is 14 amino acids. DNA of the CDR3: TGCAGTGCTAGTTATCGGGAGTTCACAGATACGCAGTATTTT. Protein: CSASYREFTDTQYF.

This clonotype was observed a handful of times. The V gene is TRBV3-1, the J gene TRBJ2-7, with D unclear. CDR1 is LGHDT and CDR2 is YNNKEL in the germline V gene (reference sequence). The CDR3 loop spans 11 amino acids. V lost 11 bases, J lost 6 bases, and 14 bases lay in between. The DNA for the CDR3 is TGTGCCCTCCGCCGGGTACTCGAGCAGTACTTC. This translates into CALRRVLEQYF.

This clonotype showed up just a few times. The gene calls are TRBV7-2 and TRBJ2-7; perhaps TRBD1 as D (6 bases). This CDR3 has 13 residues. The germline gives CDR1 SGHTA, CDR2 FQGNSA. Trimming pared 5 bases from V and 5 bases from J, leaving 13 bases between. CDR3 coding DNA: TGTGCCAGCAGCCTCCGGACAGCTCACGAGCAGTACTTC. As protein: CASSLRTAHEQYF.